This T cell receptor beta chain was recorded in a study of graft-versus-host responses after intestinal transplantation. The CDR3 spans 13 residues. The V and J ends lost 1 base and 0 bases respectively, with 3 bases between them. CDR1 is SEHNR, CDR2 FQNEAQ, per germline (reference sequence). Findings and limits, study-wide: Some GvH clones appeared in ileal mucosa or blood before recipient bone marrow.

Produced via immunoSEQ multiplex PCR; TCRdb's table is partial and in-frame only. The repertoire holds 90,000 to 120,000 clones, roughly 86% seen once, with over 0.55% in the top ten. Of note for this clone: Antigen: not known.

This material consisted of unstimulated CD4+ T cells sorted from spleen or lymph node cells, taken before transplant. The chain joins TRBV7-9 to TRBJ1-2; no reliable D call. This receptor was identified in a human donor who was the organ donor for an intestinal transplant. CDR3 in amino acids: CASSLETNYGYTF. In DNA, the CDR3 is TGTGCCAGCAGCTTAGAAACTAACTATGGCTACACCTTC.